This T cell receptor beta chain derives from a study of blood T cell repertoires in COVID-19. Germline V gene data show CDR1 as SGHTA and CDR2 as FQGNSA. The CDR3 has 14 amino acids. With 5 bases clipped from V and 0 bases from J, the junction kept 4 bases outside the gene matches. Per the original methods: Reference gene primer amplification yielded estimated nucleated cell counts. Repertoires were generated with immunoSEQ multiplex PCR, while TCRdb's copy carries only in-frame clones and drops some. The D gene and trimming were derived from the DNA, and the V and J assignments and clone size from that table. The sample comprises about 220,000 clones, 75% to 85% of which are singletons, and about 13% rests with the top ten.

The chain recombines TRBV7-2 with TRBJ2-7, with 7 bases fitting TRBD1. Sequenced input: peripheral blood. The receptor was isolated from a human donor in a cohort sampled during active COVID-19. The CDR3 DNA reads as TGTGCCAGCAGCAAAGGGACAGTCTCCTACGAGCAGTACTTC. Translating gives CASSKGTVSYEQYF.